Here is one T cell receptor (beta chain) with its context. Its specificity is unknown. These data belong to a study of cytomegalovirus exposure and HLA in healthy donors. Whole-study findings and limits: A later analysis linked a missense variant in DCLRE1C to the trimming of TCR beta V and J genes. In most subjects, TCR beta sequences reportedly gave accurate predictions of HLA-A and HLA-B alleles.

With 60 Vbeta and 13 Jbeta primers, the PCR was carried out. TCRdb keeps only in-frame clones here, not all; method: immunoSEQ multiplex PCR. The table lists approximately 44,000 clones, roughly 77% of them singletons. V lost 2 bases to trimming and J lost 2 bases; unmatched junction nucleotides: 6. CDR1 is SGHKS and CDR2 is YYEKEE in the germline V gene (reference sequence). The CDR3 runs 15 residues. The origin of this receptor is a man aged 25 to 40 in good health and CMV-seronegative. The sample comprised PBMCs. This rearrangement joins TRBV5-5 to TRBJ2-5; 7 bases line up with TRBD2. DNA for the CDR3: TGTGCCAGCAGCTTAGGCCCAGCGGGACAAGAGACCCAGTACTTC. It specifies CASSLGPAGQETQYF.